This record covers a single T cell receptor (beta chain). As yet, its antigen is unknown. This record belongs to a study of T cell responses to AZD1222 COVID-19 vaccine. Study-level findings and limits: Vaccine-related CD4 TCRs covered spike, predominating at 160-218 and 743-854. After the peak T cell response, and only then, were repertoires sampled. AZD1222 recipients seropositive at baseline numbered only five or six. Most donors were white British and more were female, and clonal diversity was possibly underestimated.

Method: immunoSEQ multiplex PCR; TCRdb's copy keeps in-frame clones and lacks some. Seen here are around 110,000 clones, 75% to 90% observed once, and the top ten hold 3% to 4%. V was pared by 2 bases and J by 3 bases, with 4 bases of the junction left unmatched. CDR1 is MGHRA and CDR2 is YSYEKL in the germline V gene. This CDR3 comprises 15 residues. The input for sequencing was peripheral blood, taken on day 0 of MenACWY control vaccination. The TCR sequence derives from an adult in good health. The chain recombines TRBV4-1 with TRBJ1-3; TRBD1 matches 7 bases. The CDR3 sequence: CASSQHQGVGNTIYF. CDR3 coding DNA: TGCGCCAGCAGCCAACATCAGGGGGTTGGAAACACCATATATTTT.